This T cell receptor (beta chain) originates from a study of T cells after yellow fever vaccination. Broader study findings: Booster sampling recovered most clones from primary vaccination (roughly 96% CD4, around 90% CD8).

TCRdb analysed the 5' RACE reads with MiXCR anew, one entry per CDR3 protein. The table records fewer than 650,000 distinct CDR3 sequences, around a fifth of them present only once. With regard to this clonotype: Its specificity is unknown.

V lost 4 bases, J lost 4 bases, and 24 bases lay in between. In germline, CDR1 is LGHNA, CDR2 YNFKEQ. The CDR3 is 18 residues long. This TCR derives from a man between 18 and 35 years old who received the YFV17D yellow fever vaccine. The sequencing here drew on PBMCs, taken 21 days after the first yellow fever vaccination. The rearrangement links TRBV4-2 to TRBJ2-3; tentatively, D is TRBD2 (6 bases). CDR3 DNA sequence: TGTGCCAGCAGCCCGGCGCCCGGGACTGCAGACCGAGCAGATACGCAGTATTTT. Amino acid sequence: CASSPAPGTADRADTQYF.